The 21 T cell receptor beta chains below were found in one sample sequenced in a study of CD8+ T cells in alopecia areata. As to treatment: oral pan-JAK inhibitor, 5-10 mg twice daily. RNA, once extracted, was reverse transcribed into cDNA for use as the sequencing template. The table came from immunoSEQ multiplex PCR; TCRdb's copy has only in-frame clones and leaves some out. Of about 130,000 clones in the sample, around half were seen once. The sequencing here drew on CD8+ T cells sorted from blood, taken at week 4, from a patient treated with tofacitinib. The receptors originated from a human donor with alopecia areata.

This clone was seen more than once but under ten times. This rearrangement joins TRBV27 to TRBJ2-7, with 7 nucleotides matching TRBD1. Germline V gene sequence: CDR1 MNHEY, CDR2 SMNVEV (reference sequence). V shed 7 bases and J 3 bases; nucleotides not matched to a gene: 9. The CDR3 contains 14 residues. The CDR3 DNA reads TGTGCCAGCACCGCCCGACAGGGCCACTACGAGCAGTACTTC. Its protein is CASTARQGHYEQYF.

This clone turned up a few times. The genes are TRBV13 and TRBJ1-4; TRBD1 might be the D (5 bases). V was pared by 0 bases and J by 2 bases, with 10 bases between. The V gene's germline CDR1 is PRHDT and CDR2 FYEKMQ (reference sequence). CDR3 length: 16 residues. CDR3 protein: CASSLGLRGTNEKLFF. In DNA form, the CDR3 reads TGTGCCAGCAGCTTAGGCCTTCGGGGGACTAATGAAAAACTGTTTTTT.

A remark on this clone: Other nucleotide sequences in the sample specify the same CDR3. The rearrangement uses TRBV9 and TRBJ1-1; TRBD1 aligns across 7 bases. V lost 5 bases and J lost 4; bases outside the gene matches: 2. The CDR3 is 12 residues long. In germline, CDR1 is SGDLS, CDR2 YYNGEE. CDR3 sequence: CASSAGGTEAFF. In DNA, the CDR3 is TGTGCCAGCAGTGCAGGGGGCACTGAAGCTTTCTTT.

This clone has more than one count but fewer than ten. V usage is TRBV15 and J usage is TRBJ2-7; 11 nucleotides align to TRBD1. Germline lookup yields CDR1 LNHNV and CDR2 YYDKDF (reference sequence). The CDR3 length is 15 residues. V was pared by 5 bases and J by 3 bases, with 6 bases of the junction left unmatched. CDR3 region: CATSRSGTGGYEQYF. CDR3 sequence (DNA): TGTGCCACCAGCCGATCTGGGACAGGGGGCTACGAGCAGTACTTC.

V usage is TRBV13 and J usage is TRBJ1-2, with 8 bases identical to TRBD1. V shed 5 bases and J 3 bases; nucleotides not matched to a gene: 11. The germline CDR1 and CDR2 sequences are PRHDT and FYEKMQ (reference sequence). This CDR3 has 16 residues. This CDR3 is CASSNSDRVVDYGYTF. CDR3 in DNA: TGTGCCAGCAGCAACTCGGACAGGGTGGTGGACTATGGCTACACCTTC.

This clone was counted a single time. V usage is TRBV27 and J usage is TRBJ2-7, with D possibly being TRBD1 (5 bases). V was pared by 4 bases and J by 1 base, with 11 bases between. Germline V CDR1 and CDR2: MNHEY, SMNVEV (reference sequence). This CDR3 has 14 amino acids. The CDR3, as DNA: TGTGCCAGCAGTTCGCTCTCAGGGTCCTACGAGCAGTACTTC. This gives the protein CASSSLSGSYEQYF.

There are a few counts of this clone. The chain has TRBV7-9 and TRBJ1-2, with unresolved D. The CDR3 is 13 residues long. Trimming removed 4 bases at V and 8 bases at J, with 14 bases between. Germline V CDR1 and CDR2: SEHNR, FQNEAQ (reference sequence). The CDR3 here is CASSSLLGLGYTF. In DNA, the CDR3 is TGTGCCAGCAGCTCCCTCCTGGGTCTCGGCTACACCTTC.

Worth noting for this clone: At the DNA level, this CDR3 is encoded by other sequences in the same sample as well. Here the CDR3 DNA reads TGTGCCTGGAGTCCGGGACTTTATAGCAATCAGCCCCAGCATTTT. This translates into CAWSPGLYSNQPQHF. This rearrangement joins TRBV30 to TRBJ1-5; D is possibly TRBD1 (5 bases). The V gene's germline CDR1 is GTSNPN and CDR2 SVGIG (reference sequence). The CDR3 loop spans 15 amino acids. V lost 2 bases to trimming and J lost 0 bases, with 11 bases between them.

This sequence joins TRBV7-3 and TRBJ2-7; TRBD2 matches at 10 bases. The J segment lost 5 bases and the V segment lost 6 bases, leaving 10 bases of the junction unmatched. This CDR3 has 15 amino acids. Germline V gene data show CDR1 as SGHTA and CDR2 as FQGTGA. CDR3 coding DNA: TGTGCCAGCAGTCTTATGGGGCTAGCGGGGGACGAGCAGTACTTC. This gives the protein CASSLMGLAGDEQYF.

CDR3 residues: CSVAPSGGPNTGELFF. CDR3 coding DNA: TGCAGCGTTGCTCCTAGCGGGGGGCCAAACACCGGGGAGCTGTTTTTT. The J gene is TRBJ2-2, the V gene TRBV29-1; 11 bases map to TRBD2. Germline assignment: CDR1 SQVTM and CDR2 ANQGSEA. The V and J ends lost 4 bases and 2 bases, in that order; junction bases with no gene match: 6. This CDR3 contains 16 residues.

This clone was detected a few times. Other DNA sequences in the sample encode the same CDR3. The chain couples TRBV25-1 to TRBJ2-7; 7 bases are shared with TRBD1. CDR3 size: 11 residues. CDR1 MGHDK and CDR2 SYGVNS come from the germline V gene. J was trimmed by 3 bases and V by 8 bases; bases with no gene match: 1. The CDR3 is CASSGGYEQYF. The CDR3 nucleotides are TGTGCCAGCTCAGGGGGCTACGAGCAGTACTTC.

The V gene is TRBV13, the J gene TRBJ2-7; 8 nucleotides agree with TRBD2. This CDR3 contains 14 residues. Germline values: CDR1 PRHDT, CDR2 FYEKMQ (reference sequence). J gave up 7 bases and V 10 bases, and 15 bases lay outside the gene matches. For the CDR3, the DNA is TGTGCCACCCGGGAGGGGACAAGGACGTGGGAGCAGTACTTC. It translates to CATREGTRTWEQYF.

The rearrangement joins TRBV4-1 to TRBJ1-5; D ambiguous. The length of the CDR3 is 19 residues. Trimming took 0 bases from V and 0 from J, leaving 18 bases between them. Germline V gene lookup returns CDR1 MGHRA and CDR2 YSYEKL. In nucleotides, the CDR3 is TGCGCCAGCAGCCAAGAATTAGAGAAAGGTTTCTATAGCAATCAGCCCCAGCATTTT. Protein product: CASSQELEKGFYSNQPQHF.

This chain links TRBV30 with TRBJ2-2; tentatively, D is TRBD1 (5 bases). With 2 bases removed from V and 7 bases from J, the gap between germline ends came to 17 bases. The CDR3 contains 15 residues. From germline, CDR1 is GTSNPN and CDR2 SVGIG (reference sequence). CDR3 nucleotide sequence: TGTGCCTGGAGTTGGGCCAGGGCCCGTAGCGGGGAGCTGTTTTTT. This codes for CAWSWARARSGELFF. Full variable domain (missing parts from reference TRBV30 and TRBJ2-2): SQTIHQWPATLVQPVGSPLSLECTVEGTSNPNLYWYRQAAGRGLQLLFYSVGIGQISSEVPQNLSASRPQDRQFILSSKKLLLSDSGFYLCAWSWARARSGELFFGEGSRLTVL.

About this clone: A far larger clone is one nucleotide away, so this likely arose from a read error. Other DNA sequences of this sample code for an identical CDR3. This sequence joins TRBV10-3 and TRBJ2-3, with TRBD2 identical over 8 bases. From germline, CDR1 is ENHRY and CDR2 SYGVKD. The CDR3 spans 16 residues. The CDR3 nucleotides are TGTGCCAGCAGTTATAGCGGGGCGGCCAGCACAGATACGCAGTATTTT. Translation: CASSYSGAASTDTQYF.

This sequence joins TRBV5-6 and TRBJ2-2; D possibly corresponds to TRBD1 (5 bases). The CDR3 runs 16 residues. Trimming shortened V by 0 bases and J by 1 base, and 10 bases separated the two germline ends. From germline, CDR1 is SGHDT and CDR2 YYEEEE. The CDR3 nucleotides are TGTGCCAGCAGCTTGGTGTTGCAGGGGAACACCGGGGAGCTGTTTTTT. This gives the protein CASSLVLQGNTGELFF.

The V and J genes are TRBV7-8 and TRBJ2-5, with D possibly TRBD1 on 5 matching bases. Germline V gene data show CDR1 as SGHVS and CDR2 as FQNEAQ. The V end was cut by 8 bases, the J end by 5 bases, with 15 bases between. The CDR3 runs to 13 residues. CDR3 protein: CASLSQGWETQYF. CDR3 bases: TGTGCCAGCCTATCGCAGGGTTGGGAGACCCAGTACTTC.

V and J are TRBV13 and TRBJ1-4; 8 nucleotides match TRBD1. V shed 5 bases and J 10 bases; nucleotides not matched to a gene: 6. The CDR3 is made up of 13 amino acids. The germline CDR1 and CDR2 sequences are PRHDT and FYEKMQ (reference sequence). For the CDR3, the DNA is TGTGCCAGCAGCAGCAGGGGGCGTGGAAAACTGTTTTTT. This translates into CASSSRGRGKLFF. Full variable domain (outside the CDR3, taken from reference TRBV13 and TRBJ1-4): AAGVIQSPRHLIKEKRETATLKCYPIPRHDTVYWYQQGPGQDPQFLISFYEKMQSDKGSIPDRFSAQQFSDYHSELNMSSLELGDSALYFCASSSRGRGKLFFGSGTQLSVL.

The CDR3 sequence: CASSPEKDRAGELFF. The DNA of the CDR3 is TGCGCCAGCAGCCCCGAAAAGGACAGGGCCGGGGAGCTGTTTTTT. The chain joins TRBV5-1 to TRBJ2-2; 8 positions match TRBD1. From germline, CDR1 is SGHRS and CDR2 YFSETQ. The CDR3 is made up of 15 amino acids. V trimming: 4 bases; J trimming: 6 bases; junction bases outside the gene matches: 8.

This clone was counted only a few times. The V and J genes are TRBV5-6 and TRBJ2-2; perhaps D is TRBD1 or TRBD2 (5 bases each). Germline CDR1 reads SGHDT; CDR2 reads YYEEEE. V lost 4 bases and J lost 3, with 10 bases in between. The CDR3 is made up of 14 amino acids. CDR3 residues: CASSALGDTGELFF. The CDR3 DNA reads TGTGCCAGCAGCGCTCTGGGGGACACCGGGGAGCTGTTTTTT.

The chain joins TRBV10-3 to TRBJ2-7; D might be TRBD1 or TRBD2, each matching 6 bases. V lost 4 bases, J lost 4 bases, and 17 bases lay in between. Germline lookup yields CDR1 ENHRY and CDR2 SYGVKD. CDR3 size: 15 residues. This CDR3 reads CAISGVLGGGYEQYF. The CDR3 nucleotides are TGTGCCATCAGTGGAGTTTTAGGGGGAGGTTACGAGCAGTACTTC.